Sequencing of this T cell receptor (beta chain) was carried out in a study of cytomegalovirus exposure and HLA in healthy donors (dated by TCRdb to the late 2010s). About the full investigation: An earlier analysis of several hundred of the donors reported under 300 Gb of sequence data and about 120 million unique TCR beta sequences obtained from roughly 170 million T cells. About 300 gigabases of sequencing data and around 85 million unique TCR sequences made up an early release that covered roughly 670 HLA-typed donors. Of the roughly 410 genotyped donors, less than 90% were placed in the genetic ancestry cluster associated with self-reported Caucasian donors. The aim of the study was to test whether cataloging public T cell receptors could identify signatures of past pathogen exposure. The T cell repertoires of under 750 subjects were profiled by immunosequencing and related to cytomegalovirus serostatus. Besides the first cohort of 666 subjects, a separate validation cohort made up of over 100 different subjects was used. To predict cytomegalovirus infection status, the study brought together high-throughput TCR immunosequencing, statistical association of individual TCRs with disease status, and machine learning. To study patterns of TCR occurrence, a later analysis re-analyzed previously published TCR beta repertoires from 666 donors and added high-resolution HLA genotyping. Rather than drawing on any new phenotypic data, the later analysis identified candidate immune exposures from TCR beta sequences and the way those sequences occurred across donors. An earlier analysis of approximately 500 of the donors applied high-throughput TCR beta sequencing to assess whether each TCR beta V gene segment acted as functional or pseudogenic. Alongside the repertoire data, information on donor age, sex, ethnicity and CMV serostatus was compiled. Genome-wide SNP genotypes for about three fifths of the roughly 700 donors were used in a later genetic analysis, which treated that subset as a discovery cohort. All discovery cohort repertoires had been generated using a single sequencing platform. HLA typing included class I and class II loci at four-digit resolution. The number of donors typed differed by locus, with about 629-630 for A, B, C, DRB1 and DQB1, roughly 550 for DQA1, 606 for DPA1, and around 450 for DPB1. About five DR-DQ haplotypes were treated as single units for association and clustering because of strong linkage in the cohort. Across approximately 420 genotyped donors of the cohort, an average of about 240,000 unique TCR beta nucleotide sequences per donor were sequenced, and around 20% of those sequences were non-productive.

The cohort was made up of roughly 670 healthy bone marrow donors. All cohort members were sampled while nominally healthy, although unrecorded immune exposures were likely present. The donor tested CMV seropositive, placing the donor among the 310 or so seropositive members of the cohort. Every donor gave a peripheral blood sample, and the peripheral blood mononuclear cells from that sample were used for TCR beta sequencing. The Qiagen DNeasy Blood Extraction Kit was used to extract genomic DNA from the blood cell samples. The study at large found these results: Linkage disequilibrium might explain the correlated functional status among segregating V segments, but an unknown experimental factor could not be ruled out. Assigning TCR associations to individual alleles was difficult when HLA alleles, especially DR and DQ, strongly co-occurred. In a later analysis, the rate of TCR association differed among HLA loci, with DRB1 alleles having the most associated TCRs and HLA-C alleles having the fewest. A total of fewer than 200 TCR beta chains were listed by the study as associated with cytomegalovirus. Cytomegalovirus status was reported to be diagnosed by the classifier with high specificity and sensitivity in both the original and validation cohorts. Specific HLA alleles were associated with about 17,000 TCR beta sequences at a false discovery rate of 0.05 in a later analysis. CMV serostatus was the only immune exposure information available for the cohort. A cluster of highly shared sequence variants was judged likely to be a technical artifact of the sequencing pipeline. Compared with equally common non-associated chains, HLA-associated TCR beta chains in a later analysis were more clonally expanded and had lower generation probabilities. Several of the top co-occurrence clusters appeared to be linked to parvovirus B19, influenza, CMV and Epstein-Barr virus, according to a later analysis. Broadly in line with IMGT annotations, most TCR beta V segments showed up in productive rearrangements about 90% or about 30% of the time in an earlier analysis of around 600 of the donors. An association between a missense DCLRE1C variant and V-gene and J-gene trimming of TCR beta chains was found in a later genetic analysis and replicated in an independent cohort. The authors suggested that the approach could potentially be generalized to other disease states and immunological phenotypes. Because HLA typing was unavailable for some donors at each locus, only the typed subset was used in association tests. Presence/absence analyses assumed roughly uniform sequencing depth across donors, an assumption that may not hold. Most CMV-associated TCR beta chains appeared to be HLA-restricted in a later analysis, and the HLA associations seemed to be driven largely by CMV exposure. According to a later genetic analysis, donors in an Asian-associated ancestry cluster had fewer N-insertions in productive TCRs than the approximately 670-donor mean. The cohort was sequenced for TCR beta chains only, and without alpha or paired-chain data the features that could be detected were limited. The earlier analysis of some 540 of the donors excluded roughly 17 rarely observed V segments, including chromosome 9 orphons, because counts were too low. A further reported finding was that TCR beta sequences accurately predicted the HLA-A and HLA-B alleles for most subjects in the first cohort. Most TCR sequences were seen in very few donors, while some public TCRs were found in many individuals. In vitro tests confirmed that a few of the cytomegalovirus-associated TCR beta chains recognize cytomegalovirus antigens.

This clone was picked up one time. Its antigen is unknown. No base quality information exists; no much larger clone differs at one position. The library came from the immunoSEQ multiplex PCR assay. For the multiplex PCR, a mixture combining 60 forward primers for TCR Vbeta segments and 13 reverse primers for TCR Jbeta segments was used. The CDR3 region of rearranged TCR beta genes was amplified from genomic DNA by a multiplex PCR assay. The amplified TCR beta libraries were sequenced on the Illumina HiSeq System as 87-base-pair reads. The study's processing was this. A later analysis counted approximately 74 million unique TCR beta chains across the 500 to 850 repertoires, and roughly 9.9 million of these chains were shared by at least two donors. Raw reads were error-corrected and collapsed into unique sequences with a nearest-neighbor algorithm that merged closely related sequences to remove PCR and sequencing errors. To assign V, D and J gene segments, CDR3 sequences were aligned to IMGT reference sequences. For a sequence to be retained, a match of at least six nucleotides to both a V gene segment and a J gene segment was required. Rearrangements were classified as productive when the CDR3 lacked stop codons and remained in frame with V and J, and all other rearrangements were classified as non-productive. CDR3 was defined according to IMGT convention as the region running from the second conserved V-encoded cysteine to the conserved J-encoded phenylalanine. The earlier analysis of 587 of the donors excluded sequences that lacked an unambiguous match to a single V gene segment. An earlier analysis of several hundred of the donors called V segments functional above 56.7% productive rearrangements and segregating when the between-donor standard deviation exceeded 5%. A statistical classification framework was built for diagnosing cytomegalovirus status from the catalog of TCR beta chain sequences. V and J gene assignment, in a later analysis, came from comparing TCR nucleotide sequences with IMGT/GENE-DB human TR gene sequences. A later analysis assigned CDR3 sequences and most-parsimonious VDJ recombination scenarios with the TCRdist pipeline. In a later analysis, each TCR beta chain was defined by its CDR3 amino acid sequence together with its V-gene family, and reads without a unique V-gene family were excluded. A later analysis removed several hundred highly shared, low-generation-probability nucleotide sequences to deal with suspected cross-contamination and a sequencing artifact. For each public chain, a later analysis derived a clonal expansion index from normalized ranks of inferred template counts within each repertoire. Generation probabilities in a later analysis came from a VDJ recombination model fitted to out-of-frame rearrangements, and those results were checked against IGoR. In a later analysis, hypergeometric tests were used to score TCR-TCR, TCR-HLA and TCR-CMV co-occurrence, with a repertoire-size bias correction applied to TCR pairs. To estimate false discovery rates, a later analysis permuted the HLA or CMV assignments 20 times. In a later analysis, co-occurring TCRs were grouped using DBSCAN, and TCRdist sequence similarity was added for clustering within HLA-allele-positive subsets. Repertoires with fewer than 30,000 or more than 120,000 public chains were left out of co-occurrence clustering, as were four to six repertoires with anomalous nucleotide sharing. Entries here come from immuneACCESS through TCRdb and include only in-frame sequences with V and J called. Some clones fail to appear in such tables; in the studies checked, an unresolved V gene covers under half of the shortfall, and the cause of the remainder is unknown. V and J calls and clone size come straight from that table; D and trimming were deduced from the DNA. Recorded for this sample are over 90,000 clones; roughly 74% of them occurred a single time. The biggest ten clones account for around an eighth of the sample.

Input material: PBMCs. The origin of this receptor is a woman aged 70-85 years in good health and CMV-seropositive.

The DNA is as follows: TGTGCCAGCAGTTTAGGATCGGGGGGCAATCAGCCCCAGCATTTT. Translated, this gives CASSLGSGGNQPQHF. This chain joins TRBV28 to TRBJ1-5; a tentative D call is TRBD1 (5 bases match). CDR1 is given as MDHEN and CDR2 as SYDVKM, both from the germline V gene. The CDR3 covers 15 residues, taking in both the cysteine and the phenylalanine. Just CDR3 DNA is preserved here, 45 bases in frame from base 1. A distance of 10 bases separates the germline ends of V and J, which lose 2 bases and 2 bases respectively.